These T cell receptor beta chains were read from a single sample in a study of tumor-infiltrating lymphocytes in glioblastoma multiforme. TCRdb itself ran the multiplex PCR reads through MiXCR, one entry per CDR3 protein. This sample has around 10,000 distinct CDR3 sequences, with around two thirds found just once. Sequencing input: brain tumor tissue. Receptors were obtained from a male donor with glioblastoma. CDR3s include the opening cysteine and the closing phenylalanine or tryptophan. A D gene is named only where the DNA matches it firmly. The size of a clone is reported for some rows only, either as once, few or many, or as a class for expanded clones.

j_call clone_size d_call v_call cdr3_aa cdr3_nt
TRBJ1-5 . . TRBV20-1 CSAEPRVEGNQPQHF TGCAGTGCGGAACCCAGGGTAGAGGGCAATCAGCCCCAGCATTTT
TRBJ2-7 . . TRBV11-1 CAISPRQGGEQYF TGTGCCATCAGCCCTCGTCAGGGTGGTGAACAGTACTTC
TRBJ2-7 . . TRBV11-2 CASSAAIGDYEQYF TGTGCAAGCAGTGCCGCTATCGGGGATTACGAGCAGTACTTC
TRBJ1-1 . . TRBV6-5 CASSGITVNTEAFF TGTGCCAGCAGTGGGATAACGGTTAACACTGAAGCTTTCTTT
TRBJ1-5 medium-sized . TRBV30 CAWSPSPNQPQHF TGTGCCTGGAGTCCCAGCCCGAATCAGCCCCAGCATTTT
TRBJ2-1 . . TRBV30 CAWTGGSINEQFF TGTGCCTGGACCGGAGGGAGTATCAATGAGCAGTTCTTC
TRBJ1-1 many . TRBV7-9 CASSLGSVGEAEAFF TGTGCCAGCAGCTTAGGGTCTGTAGGGGAAGCTGAAGCTTTCTTT
TRBJ2-1 . . TRBV11-2 CARSLDRWNEQLF TGTGCCAGAAGCTTAGATAGGTGGAATGAGCAGTTATTC
TRBJ2-2 many TRBD1 TRBV7-2 CASSRLRGRTGELFF TGTGCCAGCAGTCGTTTAAGGGGGCGAACCGGGGAGCTGTTTTTT
TRBJ2-5 . . TRBV10-3 CAIRERETQHF TGTGCCATCAGAGAACGAGAGACCCAGCACTTC
TRBJ2-5 many TRBD2 TRBV6-6 CASTARWRLAQETQYF TGTGCCAGCACAGCACGGTGGAGACTAGCACAAGAGACCCAGTACTTC
TRBJ2-7 . TRBD2 TRBV10-2 CASSEAGVSGGDTYF TGCGCCAGCAGTGAGGCGGGGGTATCGGGGGGTGACACGTACTTC
TRBJ2-7 many TRBD1 TRBV6-2/TRBV6-3 CASSYGQGVAYEQYF TGTGCCAGCAGTTACGGACAGGGGGTCGCCTACGAGCAGTACTTC
TRBJ2-5 . . TRBV20-1 CSARDGSPTETQYF TGCAGTGCTAGAGACGGCTCTCCGACGGAGACCCAGTACTTC
TRBJ2-1 . TRBD2 TRBV20-1 CSARDGTSGRAYNEQFF TGCAGTGCTAGAGATGGGACTAGCGGGAGGGCCTACAATGAGCAGTTCTTC